This entry features one T cell receptor beta chain sequence. V trimming: 5 bases; J trimming: 7 bases; junction bases outside the gene matches: 13. Germline CDR1 is SGHDT and CDR2 is YYEEEE. This CDR3 has 15 residues. This record belongs to a study of blood T cell repertoires in COVID-19. About the study: Spain, Italy and the United States supplied samples that represented acute and convalescent COVID-19. From T cells, B-cell-depleted T cells, or PBMCs came the material, which was cDNA or gDNA.

Study processing details: Amplifying reference gene primers gave estimates of nucleated cell counts. Produced via immunoSEQ multiplex PCR; TCRdb's table is partial and in-frame only. The V and J calls and clone size were taken over from that table, and D and trimming were inferred from the DNA. The sample yields 130,000 or so clones, approximately 88% seen once. The sequence came from a woman at least 80 years old with acute or convalescent COVID-19. Material for sequencing was peripheral blood. This sequence joins TRBV5-6 and TRBJ2-7, with TRBD2 matching over 9 bases. CDR3 nucleotides: TGTGCCAGCAGTTTTCTTAGCGGGAGTACACGAGAGCAGTACTTC. Its translation: CASSFLSGSTREQYF.